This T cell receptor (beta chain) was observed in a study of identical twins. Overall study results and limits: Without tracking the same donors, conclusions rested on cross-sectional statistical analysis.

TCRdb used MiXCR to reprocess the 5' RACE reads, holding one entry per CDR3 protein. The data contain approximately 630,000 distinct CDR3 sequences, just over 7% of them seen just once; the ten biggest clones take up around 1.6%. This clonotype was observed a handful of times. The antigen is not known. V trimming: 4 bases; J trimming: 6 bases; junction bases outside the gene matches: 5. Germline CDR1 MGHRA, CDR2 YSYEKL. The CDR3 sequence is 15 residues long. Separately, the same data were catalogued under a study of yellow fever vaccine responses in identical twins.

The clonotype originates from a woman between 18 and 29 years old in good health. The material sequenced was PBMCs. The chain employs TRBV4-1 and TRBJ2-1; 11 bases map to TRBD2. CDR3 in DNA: TGCGCCAGCAGCCTAGCGGGAGGGGCCCCCAATGAGCAGTTCTTC. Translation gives CASSLAGGAPNEQFF.